This entry lists 28 T cell receptor beta chains sequenced from one sample in a study of cytomegalovirus exposure and HLA in healthy donors. Both 60 Vbeta primers and 13 Jbeta primers went into the PCR. This table comes from immunoSEQ multiplex PCR, and its TCRdb copy is limited to in-frame clones, with some not included. This table holds about 160,000 clones, roughly four fifths found once. Sequenced: PBMCs. These receptors originate from a woman aged 40 to 55 in good health and CMV-seronegative.

V is TRBV6-1 and J is TRBJ2-3; 8 positions agree with TRBD2. Germline-derived CDR1 and CDR2 are MNHNS and SASEGT. The CDR3 sequence is 16 residues long. Germline trimming cut 2 bases from V and 1 base from J; bases unmatched to any gene: 5. The CDR3 sequence is CASSEYTSGGTDTQYF. CDR3 DNA sequence: TGTGCCAGCAGTGAATATACTAGCGGAGGCACAGATACGCAGTATTTT.

In its sample, this clone was seen a few times. The chain employs TRBV10-2 and TRBJ2-3; 8 bases agree with TRBD2. CDR1 and CDR2 from the germline V gene are WSHSY and SAAADI. This CDR3 spans 13 amino acids. The junction had 4 bases not matched to a gene; V was cut back by 7 bases and J by 4 bases. CDR3 loop: CASKAGEADTQYF. CDR3 nucleotides: TGCGCCAGCAAAGCGGGAGAGGCAGATACGCAGTATTTT.

Notes on this clone: Other nucleotide sequences from this sample produce the same CDR3. The chain is built from TRBV11-2 and TRBJ2-7, with TRBD1 identical over 12 bases. CDR1 and CDR2 (germline): SGHAT, FQNNGV. The CDR3 has 15 residues. The junction had 3 bases not matched to a gene; V was cut back by 5 bases and J by 1 base. CDR3 DNA: TGTGCCAGCAGCCCGGGACAGGGGGCTTCCTACGAGCAGTACTTC. Protein sequence: CASSPGQGASYEQYF.

This clone has a single count. The same CDR3 can be traced to other DNA sequences in this sample. J is TRBJ2-1 and V is TRBV7-2; 9 positions match TRBD2. The germline V gene encodes CDR1 SGHTA and CDR2 FQGNSA. CDR3 size: 15 residues. The ends lost 5 bases at V and 1 base at J; junction bases unmatched: 3. CDR3 region: CASSVTSGSYNEQFF. For the CDR3, the DNA is TGTGCCAGCAGCGTCACTAGCGGGTCCTACAATGAGCAGTTCTTC.

This clone was found a few times. The chain links TRBV7-9 to TRBJ1-5; 8 bases match TRBD1. The germline CDR1 and CDR2 sequences are SEHNR and FQNEAQ (reference sequence). V trimming: 5 bases; J trimming: 1 base; junction bases outside the gene matches: 4. This CDR3 spans 15 amino acids. The CDR3 spells CASSPQGGSNQPQHF. CDR3 coding DNA: TGTGCCAGCAGCCCACAGGGGGGAAGCAATCAGCCCCAGCATTTT.

The chain couples TRBV5-4 to TRBJ2-1, with 9 positions matching TRBD2. The CDR3 totals 14 residues. The germline V gene has CDR1 SGHNT and CDR2 YYREEE (reference sequence). After removal of 7 bases from V and 7 bases from J, the junction contained 9 bases not matched to a gene. The CDR3 here is CASARTSEINEQFF. For the CDR3, the DNA is TGTGCCAGCGCCCGGACTAGCGAGATTAATGAGCAGTTCTTC.

The J gene is TRBJ2-6, the V gene TRBV9; possibly TRBD1 for D (6 bases). The CDR3 is 17 residues long. V was pared by 3 bases and J by 2 bases, with 15 bases between. Germline lookup yields CDR1 SGDLS and CDR2 YYNGEE. CDR3 bases: TGTGCCAGCAGCGGTAACCCTGGACAGCCTGGGGCCAACGTCCTGACTTTC. Translation: CASSGNPGQPGANVLTF. The entire variable domain, with the rest obtained from reference TRBV9 and TRBJ2-6, is as follows: DSGVTQTPKHLITATGQRVTLRCSPRSGDLSVYWYQQSLDQGLQFLIQYYNGEERAKGNILERFSAQQFPDLHSELNLSSLELGDSALYFCASSGNPGQPGANVLTFGAGSRLTVL.

The V call is TRBV5-1, the J call TRBJ1-1; D is perhaps TRBD1 (6 bases). Looked up from germline, CDR1 is SGHRS and CDR2 is YFSETQ. The CDR3 loop spans 15 amino acids. Trimming shortened V by 7 bases and J by 1 base, and 17 bases separated the two germline ends. The CDR3 DNA is TGCGCCAGCCAGGAACAGGGATTTGGGAACACTGAAGCTTTCTTT. Its translation is CASQEQGFGNTEAFF.

The CDR3 is CASSSVRGRGNTGELFF. CDR3 in DNA: TGCGCCAGCAGCTCTGTCAGGGGAAGAGGGAACACCGGGGAGCTGTTTTTT. The rearrangement uses TRBV5-1 and TRBJ2-2; D is possibly TRBD1 (6 bases). Trimming took 3 bases from V and 1 from J, leaving 16 bases between them. The CDR3 sequence is 17 residues long. The germline CDR1 and CDR2 sequences are SGHRS and YFSETQ.

Note on this clone: One end of the junction does not line up with germline, which may come from a read error. The chain couples TRBV7-9 to TRBJ1-5; a weak D match, TRBD1 (5 bases). Germline V gene lookup returns CDR1 SEHNR and CDR2 FQNEAQ (reference sequence). The CDR3 consists of 13 residues. DNA for the CDR3: TGTGCCAGCAGCTTAGAAGGGGATCAGCTCCAGCATTTT. Its translation: CASSLEGDQLQHF.

The chain carries TRBV27 and TRBJ2-2, with TRBD2 matching 12 bases. Germline lookup yields CDR1 MNHEY and CDR2 SMNVEV (reference sequence). J was trimmed by 6 bases and V by 4 bases; bases with no gene match: 12. This CDR3 comprises 18 residues. The CDR3 DNA sequence: TGTGCCAGCAGTTCCCCTAGCGGGAGGGCCGGTCGGTCCGGGGAGCTGTTTTTT. Its protein product is CASSSPSGRAGRSGELFF.

This clone was seen a handful of times. V usage is TRBV10-2 and J usage is TRBJ2-7; D might be TRBD2 (6 bases). Germline V gives CDR1 WSHSY, CDR2 SAAADI. The CDR3 has 13 residues. V was trimmed by 7 bases and J by 3 bases, leaving 13 bases between them. The CDR3 sequence: CASTAGSFYEQYF. The CDR3 DNA follows: TGCGCCAGCACTGCCGGGAGCTTCTACGAGCAGTACTTC.

The rearrangement links TRBV5-1 to TRBJ2-2; 7 nucleotides agree with TRBD2. The CDR3 runs to 18 residues. Germline assignment: CDR1 SGHRS and CDR2 YFSETQ. J lost 3 bases, V lost 0 bases, and 11 bases had no gene match. This CDR3 reads CASSLDSSGAVDTGELFF. As DNA, the CDR3 is TGCGCCAGCAGCTTGGATTCTAGCGGAGCGGTGGACACCGGGGAGCTGTTTTTT.

This clone came up once. Here the CDR3 reads CASSLGLEKDLTYEQYF. For the CDR3, the DNA is TGTGCCAGCAGCTTAGGTTTAGAAAAGGACTTAACCTACGAGCAGTACTTC. The V gene is TRBV7-9, the J gene TRBJ2-7; the D gene is possibly TRBD2 (5 bases). V lost 1 base and J lost 2, with 18 bases in between. This CDR3 contains 17 residues. The V gene's germline CDR1 is SEHNR and CDR2 FQNEAQ (reference sequence).

The chain carries TRBV7-2 and TRBJ2-7, with no clear D. The CDR3 spans 14 residues. Germline V gene data show CDR1 as SGHTA and CDR2 as FQGNSA. V lost 6 bases to trimming and J lost 4 bases, with 16 bases between them. CDR3 in amino acids: CASRKTGSSYEQYF. CDR3 in DNA: TGTGCCAGCAGAAAGACCGGTTCTAGTTACGAGCAGTACTTC.

The CDR3 is CALAGYSYEQYF. The CDR3 DNA follows: TGTGCCCTAGCGGGATACTCCTACGAGCAGTACTTC. The rearrangement links TRBV6-1 to TRBJ2-7; the match to TRBD2 covers 9 bases. Germline values: CDR1 MNHNS, CDR2 SASEGT. The CDR3 covers 12 residues. Trimming at V came to 11 bases and at J to 0 bases, leaving 2 bases not matched to a gene.

The V gene is TRBV4-1, the J gene TRBJ2-7; the match to TRBD2 covers 7 bases. V was pared by 1 base and J by 2 bases, with 8 bases of the junction left unmatched. This CDR3 comprises 16 residues. CDR1 is MGHRA, CDR2 YSYEKL, per germline. In DNA form, the CDR3 reads TGCGCCAGCAGCCAAGGGGCGGGAGAATTTACCTACGAGCAGTACTTC. Amino acids: CASSQGAGEFTYEQYF.

Written as DNA, the CDR3 is TGCGCCAGCAGCACTGGCGGGAGTAATAGGGAGCAGTTCTTC. Residues: CASSTGGSNREQFF. The chain combines TRBV5-1 with TRBJ2-1; 7 bases map to TRBD2. The CDR3 consists of 14 residues. Germline V gives CDR1 SGHRS, CDR2 YFSETQ. V was pared by 4 bases and J by 10 bases, with 11 bases of the junction left unmatched.

CDR3 region: CATSRASGSSGDTQYF. CDR3 bases: TGTGCCACCAGCAGAGCCAGCGGGAGTAGTGGAGATACGCAGTATTTT. This chain uses TRBV15 with TRBJ2-3; 8 bases line up with TRBD2. Per the germline V gene, CDR1 is LNHNV and CDR2 is YYDKDF (reference sequence). The V gene end was trimmed by 1 base and the J gene end by 5 bases; junction bases not matched to a gene: 8. This CDR3 comprises 16 residues.

This sequence joins TRBV9 and TRBJ1-5; D possibly corresponds to TRBD1 (5 bases). This CDR3 contains 15 residues. Trimming took off 3 bases at V and 3 bases at J, with 13 bases between the two ends. Germline CDR1 reads SGDLS; CDR2 reads YYNGEE. CDR3 nucleotide sequence: TGTGCCAGCAGCGCCCAGGGAGGTCTCAATCAGCCCCAGCATTTT. This gives the protein CASSAQGGLNQPQHF.

V and J are TRBV7-9 and TRBJ2-5, with 9 positions matching TRBD1. The J call may be mistaken, given a closer DNA end match to TRBJ2-7. The CDR3 has 15 amino acids. Germline V CDR1 and CDR2: SEHNR, FQNEAQ (reference sequence). The CDR3 coding sequence is TGTGCCAGCAGCTTAGGTTACAGGGGGCAGGGCGAGCAGTACTTC. Translating it yields CASSLGYRGQGEQYF.

The chain joins TRBV5-1 to TRBJ2-2; 9 nucleotides match TRBD2. Germline assignment: CDR1 SGHRS and CDR2 YFSETQ. J gave up 4 bases and V 4 bases, and 11 bases lay outside the gene matches. The CDR3 has 17 amino acids. The CDR3 spells CASSPRNSGSATGELFF. The CDR3 coding sequence is TGCGCCAGCAGCCCGAGGAATAGCGGGAGCGCCACCGGGGAGCTGTTTTTT.

The chain links TRBV6-1 to TRBJ2-7, with D possibly being TRBD1 (5 bases). The germline V gene has CDR1 MNHNS and CDR2 SASEGT. The CDR3 has 15 residues. The germline V and J ends were trimmed by 4 bases and 0 bases, with 13 bases remaining between them. This CDR3 is CASSVSTQGSYEQYF. CDR3 sequence (DNA): TGTGCCAGCAGTGTGAGCACCCAGGGCTCCTACGAGCAGTACTTC.

The CDR3 region is CSVPGTAEFF. The CDR3 DNA sequence: TGCAGCGTTCCCGGGACAGCCGAGTTCTTC. The chain couples TRBV29-1 to TRBJ2-1; 7 positions agree with TRBD1. Germline loops: CDR1 SQVTM, CDR2 ANQGSEA. The CDR3 totals 10 residues. Trimming removed 5 bases from V and 14 bases from J; junction bases left unmatched: 6.

The CDR3 DNA reads TGCGCCAGCAGCCGGACCGTCAGGGTCACAGATACGCAGTATTTT. This sequence encodes CASSRTVRVTDTQYF. This chain links TRBV5-1 with TRBJ2-3; the D gene is possibly TRBD1 (5 bases). Germline V gene lookup returns CDR1 SGHRS and CDR2 YFSETQ. V was trimmed by 4 bases and J by 2 bases, leaving 14 bases between them. The CDR3 loop spans 15 amino acids.

The chain recombines TRBV27 with TRBJ2-1; maybe TRBD2 (6 bases). Germline values: CDR1 MNHEY, CDR2 SMNVEV (reference sequence). The V and J ends lost 3 bases and 6 bases respectively, with 9 bases between them. The CDR3 extends over 13 amino acids. The CDR3 protein is CASSFSGSNEQFF. CDR3 DNA: TGTGCCAGCAGTTTCTCCGGGAGCAATGAGCAGTTCTTC.

The genes are TRBV20-1 and TRBJ2-7; 8 bases are a match to TRBD1. Germline V gives CDR1 DFQATT, CDR2 SNEGSKA (reference sequence). V lost 6 bases and J lost 5; bases outside the gene matches: 3. The CDR3 is 11 residues long. The CDR3 sequence is CSARTGNEQYF. The CDR3 nucleotides are TGCAGTGCCCGGACAGGGAACGAGCAGTACTTC.

Here the CDR3 reads CASSLGSVNTEAFF. The CDR3 DNA reads TGTGCCAGCAGCTTAGGCTCAGTGAACACTGAAGCTTTCTTT. The rearrangement links TRBV7-9 to TRBJ1-1; D not resolved. Germline CDR1 and CDR2: SEHNR and FQNEAQ (reference sequence). The length of the CDR3 is 14 residues. Trimming took off 1 base at V and 0 bases at J, with 6 bases between the two ends. The full variable domain, completed using reference TRBV7-9 and TRBJ1-1, is DTGVSQNPRHKITKRGQNVTFRCDPISEHNRLYWYRQTLGQGPEFLTYFQNEAQLEKSRLLSDRFSAERPKGSFSTLEIQRTEQGDSAMYLCASSLGSVNTEAFFGQGTRLTVV.